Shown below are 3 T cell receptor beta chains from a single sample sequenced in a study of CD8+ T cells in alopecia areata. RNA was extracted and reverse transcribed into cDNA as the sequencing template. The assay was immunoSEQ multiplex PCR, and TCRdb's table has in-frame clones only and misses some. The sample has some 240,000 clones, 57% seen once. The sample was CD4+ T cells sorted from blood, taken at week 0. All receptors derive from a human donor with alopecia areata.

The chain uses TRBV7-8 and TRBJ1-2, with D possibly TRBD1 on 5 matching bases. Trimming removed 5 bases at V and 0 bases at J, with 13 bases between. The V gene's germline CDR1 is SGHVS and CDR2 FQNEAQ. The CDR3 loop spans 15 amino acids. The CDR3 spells CASSPTGGANYGYTF. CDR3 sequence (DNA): TGTGCCAGCAGCCCTACCGGGGGGGCTAACTATGGCTACACCTTC.

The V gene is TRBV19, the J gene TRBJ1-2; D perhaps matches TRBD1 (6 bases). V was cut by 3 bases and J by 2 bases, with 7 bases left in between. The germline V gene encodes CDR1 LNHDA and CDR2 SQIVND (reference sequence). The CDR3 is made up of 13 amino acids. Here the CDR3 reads CASSITGNYGYTF. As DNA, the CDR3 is TGTGCCAGTAGTATTACAGGGAACTATGGCTACACCTTC.

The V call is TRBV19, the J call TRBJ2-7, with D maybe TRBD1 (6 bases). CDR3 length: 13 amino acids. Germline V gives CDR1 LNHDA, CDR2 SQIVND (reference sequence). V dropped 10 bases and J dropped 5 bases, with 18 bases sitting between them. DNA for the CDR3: TGTGCCACGAGAACAGGGAGAGGACACGAGCAGTACTTC. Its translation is CATRTGRGHEQYF.